What follows are 22 T cell receptor beta chains derived from one specimen sequenced in a study of blood T cell repertoires in COVID-19. The protocol was immunoSEQ multiplex PCR, while the TCRdb copy is restricted to in-frame clones and leaves out a portion. The sample has some 80,000 clones, 75% to 90% seen once. The sequencing sample was made of peripheral blood. These TCRs come from a human donor in a cohort sampled during active COVID-19.

The J gene is TRBJ2-7, the V gene TRBV20-1; D ambiguous. The CDR3 covers 11 residues. The germline V gene has CDR1 DFQATT and CDR2 SNEGSKA (reference sequence). V lost 0 bases and J lost 6, with 6 bases in between. Here the CDR3 DNA reads TGCAGTGCTAGAGATTCGAGCGAGCAGTACTTC. This codes for CSARDSSEQYF.

This chain connects TRBV3-1 (or the pseudogene TRBV3-2) to TRBJ2-3; 9 nucleotides agree with TRBD2. CDR3 length: 17 residues. The J segment lost 7 bases and the V segment lost 0 bases, leaving 11 bases of the junction unmatched. Germline V lookup: CDR1 LGHDT, CDR2 YNNKEL (reference sequence). CDR3 bases: TGTGCCAGCAGCCAAGATATGGTAGCGGGGGCTCAGAATACGCAGTATTTT. Translated: CASSQDMVAGAQNTQYF.

This chain connects TRBV2 to TRBJ2-3; 7 bases match TRBD1. CDR1 SNHLY and CDR2 FYNNEI come from the germline V gene. After removal of 3 bases from V and 5 bases from J, the junction contained 14 bases not matched to a gene. The CDR3 is 17 residues long. The DNA for the CDR3 is TGTGCCAGCAGTGATTTGAGCCGACAGGGTTTGCAAGATACGCAGTATTTT. Protein product: CASSDLSRQGLQDTQYF.

This chain links TRBV9 with TRBJ1-6; 8 bases align to TRBD1. V shed 0 bases and J 5 bases; nucleotides not matched to a gene: 7. Germline V gene lookup returns CDR1 SGDLS and CDR2 YYNGEE. The CDR3 is 17 amino acids. The CDR3 DNA reads TGTGCCAGCAGCGTAGGGACAGGGAGTAGGCATAATTCACCCCTCCACTTT. Amino acids: CASSVGTGSRHNSPLHF.

The chain joins TRBV25-1 to TRBJ2-7; 15 bases fit TRBD2. This CDR3 is 18 amino acids long. V lost 4 bases, J lost 3 bases, and 10 bases stayed unmatched. The germline CDR1 and CDR2 sequences are MGHDK and SYGVNS. This CDR3 is CASSASGTSGGLFYEQYF. The CDR3 DNA sequence: TGTGCCAGCAGTGCCTCCGGGACTAGCGGGGGGCTTTTCTACGAGCAGTACTTC.

The gene calls are TRBV4-2 and TRBJ2-1, with D tentatively TRBD2 (6 bases). Germline CDR1 and CDR2: LGHNA and YNFKEQ. V dropped 0 bases and J dropped 6 bases, with 18 bases sitting between them. The CDR3 runs to 17 residues. In nucleotides, the CDR3 is TGTGCCAGCAGCCAAGATCGGGGGATTTCAGGACGCAATGAGCAGTTCTTC. It encodes CASSQDRGISGRNEQFF.

This clone has just one count. This sequence joins TRBV13 and TRBJ2-3; 8 positions agree with TRBD1. J gave up 2 bases and V 4 bases, and 5 bases lay outside the gene matches. The CDR3 totals 15 residues. Germline loops: CDR1 PRHDT, CDR2 FYEKMQ (reference sequence). The DNA of the CDR3 is TGTGCCAGCAGCTCCTGGGGACAGGCCACAGATACGCAGTATTTT. Amino acid sequence: CASSSWGQATDTQYF.

The rearrangement links TRBV27 to TRBJ2-7; 9 nucleotides line up with TRBD2. The CDR3 contains 14 residues. CDR1 is MNHEY, CDR2 SMNVEV, per germline (reference sequence). The V gene end was trimmed by 2 bases and the J gene end by 2 bases; junction bases not matched to a gene: 1. DNA for the CDR3: TGTGCCAGCAGTTTACTAGCGGGGACCTACGAGCAGTACTTC. Protein: CASSLLAGTYEQYF.

V usage is TRBV6-2 or TRBV6-3 and J usage is TRBJ2-3; possible D gene TRBD2, 6 bases. Per the germline V gene, CDR1 is MNHEY and CDR2 is SVGEGT. This CDR3 spans 15 amino acids. Trimming took off 0 bases at V and 2 bases at J, with 9 bases between the two ends. In DNA, the CDR3 is TGTGCCAGCAGTTACTCTGGCGGGAACACAGATACGCAGTATTTT. Translated: CASSYSGGNTDTQYF.

This clone was recorded a few times. V usage is TRBV2 and J usage is TRBJ1-2; D is unresolved. Germline V gives CDR1 SNHLY, CDR2 FYNNEI. Trimming shortened V by 2 bases and J by 0 bases, and 19 bases separated the two germline ends. The CDR3 sequence is 18 residues long. The DNA of the CDR3 is TGTGCCAGCAGTGAATTGTCTGCAGTCATGTATCCTAACTATGGCTACACCTTC. It is translated as CASSELSAVMYPNYGYTF.

A remark on this clone: Compared with germline, one end of the junction differs, possibly owing to a read error. The chain employs TRBV6-2 or TRBV6-3 and TRBJ2-1; 11 nucleotides line up with TRBD2. This CDR3 spans 16 amino acids. Germline V lookup: CDR1 MNHEY, CDR2 SVGEGT. DNA for the CDR3: TGTGCCGGCAGTTCGGGTAGCGGGGGGGCTGTCAATGAGCAGTTCTTC. Translating gives CAGSSGSGGAVNEQFF.

The chain couples TRBV3-1 (or the pseudogene TRBV3-2) to TRBJ2-5, with 9 bases identical to TRBD2. Germline CDR1 reads LGHDT; CDR2 reads YNNKEL (reference sequence). V shed 4 bases and J 5 bases; nucleotides not matched to a gene: 8. The CDR3 has 15 amino acids. As DNA, the CDR3 is TGTGCCAGCAGCCGAACGACTAGCGGAGGGGAGACCCAGTACTTC. Protein sequence: CASSRTTSGGETQYF.

By share of the sample, this clone is medium-sized. This CDR3 is CASSLTGGQSGELFF. The CDR3 DNA follows: TGTGCCAGCAGTCTGACAGGGGGACAATCCGGGGAGCTGTTTTTT. V is TRBV28 and J is TRBJ2-2; 9 bases match TRBD1. Germline lookup yields CDR1 MDHEN and CDR2 SYDVKM. The CDR3 totals 15 residues. With 5 bases clipped from V and 6 bases from J, the junction kept 7 bases outside the gene matches.

The chain uses TRBV29-1 and TRBJ1-3; D remains unclear. This CDR3 contains 12 residues. Germline lookup yields CDR1 SQVTM and CDR2 ANQGSEA. V dropped 5 bases and J dropped 0 bases, with 5 bases sitting between them. CDR3 nucleotide sequence: TGCAGCGTTTCTTACTCTGGAAACACCATATATTTT. Its protein product is CSVSYSGNTIYF.

The genes are TRBV4-1 and TRBJ2-7; 9 nucleotides line up with TRBD2. This CDR3 spans 17 amino acids. Germline V gene lookup returns CDR1 MGHRA and CDR2 YSYEKL. After removal of 4 bases from V and 2 bases from J, the junction contained 12 bases not matched to a gene. CDR3 loop: CASSRGEGSGGPYEQYF. Written as DNA, the CDR3 is TGCGCCAGCAGCCGCGGAGAAGGTAGCGGGGGCCCCTACGAGCAGTACTTC.

The chain uses TRBV4-3 and TRBJ2-1; 7 bases align to TRBD2. Per the germline V gene, CDR1 is LGHNA and CDR2 is YSLEER. The CDR3 runs to 18 residues. The V gene end was trimmed by 0 bases and the J gene end by 3 bases; junction bases not matched to a gene: 11. The CDR3 sequence is CASSQDPFAGEVYNEQFF. The CDR3 DNA follows: TGCGCCAGCAGCCAAGATCCCTTCGCGGGAGAGGTCTACAATGAGCAGTTCTTC.

This clone was recorded once. This chain uses TRBV6-5 with TRBJ1-1; 8 bases are shared with TRBD1. Germline V CDR1 and CDR2: MNHEY, SVGAGI. The trim removed 4 bases at V and 2 bases at J, leaving 9 bases unmatched. The CDR3 covers 16 residues. CDR3 region: CASSFRTGMGNTEAFF. DNA of the CDR3: TGTGCCAGCAGTTTTAGGACAGGGATGGGAAACACTGAAGCTTTCTTT.

The J gene is TRBJ1-2, the V gene TRBV11-2, with D uncertain. Germline lookup yields CDR1 SGHAT and CDR2 FQNNGV. V was pared by 2 bases and J by 6 bases, with 7 bases between. The CDR3 is 12 residues long. The CDR3 sequence is CASSLTGDGYTF. CDR3 coding DNA: TGTGCCAGCAGCTTAACCGGGGATGGCTACACCTTC.

The CDR3 sequence is CSVVTSSYNEQFF. CDR3 in DNA: TGCAGCGTTGTAACTAGCTCCTACAATGAGCAGTTCTTC. This rearrangement joins TRBV29-1 to TRBJ2-1; D is possibly TRBD2 (5 bases). This CDR3 has 13 residues. From germline, CDR1 is SQVTM and CDR2 ANQGSEA. Trimming cost V 4 bases and J 0 bases, with 7 bases left between them.

This chain uses TRBV30 with TRBJ1-2; 9 nucleotides align to TRBD1. Germline values: CDR1 GTSNPN, CDR2 SVGIG (reference sequence). V was pared by 3 bases and J by 7 bases, with 0 bases of the junction left unmatched. This CDR3 is 11 amino acids long. As DNA, the CDR3 is TGTGCCTGGAGGGGACAGGGTGGCTACACCTTC. It yields the protein CAWRGQGGYTF.

This chain connects TRBV18 to TRBJ1-2, with 7 nucleotides matching TRBD1. CDR3 size: 16 residues. V was clipped by 2 bases and J by 5 bases; unmatched bases: 11. CDR1 is KGHSH, CDR2 LQKENI, per germline. CDR3: CASSPKAAGGSYGYTF. CDR3 coding DNA: TGTGCCAGCTCACCAAAGGCGGCAGGGGGAAGTTATGGCTACACCTTC.

This clone showed up just once. This rearrangement joins TRBV6-6 to TRBJ1-2, with 8 bases identical to TRBD1. The CDR3 sequence is 13 residues long. J gave up 4 bases and V 7 bases, and 5 bases lay outside the gene matches. The germline V gene encodes CDR1 MNHNY and CDR2 SVGAGI (reference sequence). In DNA form, the CDR3 reads TGTGCCAGCATACAAGGACAGGGCTATGGCTACACCTTC. Encoded protein: CASIQGQGYGYTF.